Below, one T cell receptor (beta chain) is given with its context. Participants reported their clinical history, and cohort assignment relied on those reports. The CDR3 is 14 amino acids. Germline V lookup: CDR1 MNHEY, CDR2 SVGAGI. The V end was cut by 8 bases, the J end by 4 bases, with 15 bases between. The record originates from a study of blood T cell repertoires in COVID-19. Study-wide background: The United States, Italy and Spain provided the acute and convalescent COVID-19 samples.

Study processing details: Reference gene primer amplification gave estimated nucleated cell counts. Assay used: immunoSEQ multiplex PCR; TCRdb lists only in-frame clones, some missing. V, J and clone size derive from that table, while D and trimming were established from the DNA sequence. The data show some 460,000 clones, with about nine tenths seen just once and under 0.75% held by the top ten. Input material: PBMCs or T cells enriched from blood (not recorded which). The chain is built from TRBV6-5 and TRBJ1-3; D unclear. The TCR originated in a young woman who had recovered from COVID-19. The DNA of the CDR3 is TGTGCCAGCTCCTCAGGTATCATAGGAAACACCATATATTTT. This encodes CASSSGIIGNTIYF.